These T cell receptor beta chains were read from a single sample in a study of CXCR3-negative and CXCR3-positive naive CD8 T cells. No DNA is given; TCRdb re-called the 5' RACE reads and lists each CDR3 protein once. The sample's table shows roughly 110,000 distinct CDR3 sequences. Sequencing was done on a sample of naive CXCR3+ CD8+ T cells from blood. Receptors were obtained from a human donor in good health. Some clones in this sample may be carry-over from other donors' samples. Each CDR3 is given with its conserved first and last residue.

TRBV12-3/TRBV12-4	TRBJ1-1	14	CASSLRGKMWEAFF
TRBV19	TRBJ1-1	14	CASSIGGTNTEAFF
TRBV20-1	TRBJ1-1	12	CSPGQRGTEAFF
TRBV27	TRBJ1-5	13	CASSLEGDQPQHF
TRBV25-1	TRBJ2-2	18	CASSEGDRESSNTGELFF
TRBV30	TRBJ2-1	13	CAWSQDWGNEQFF
TRBV20-1	TRBJ1-6	14	CSATDPFEYSPLHF
TRBV7-7	TRBJ2-7	13	CASSFTGGYEQYF
TRBV5-5	TRBJ2-7	14	CASSLAGEIYEQYF
TRBV29-1	TRBJ2-2	14	CSIVLAGGTGELFF
TRBV20-1	TRBJ1-2	12	CSARTGEDGYTF
TRBV12-3/TRBV12-4	TRBJ1-2	13	CASHLTGGEGYTF
TRBV29-1	TRBJ2-3	19	CSVDRGTWTGGRSTDTQYF
TRBV12-3/TRBV12-4	TRBJ2-7	13	CASSPPLVYEQYF
TRBV7-9	TRBJ2-1	12	CASSLGFSEQFF
TRBV7-9	TRBJ1-1	13	CASRWGENTEAFF
TRBV7-9	TRBJ2-1	14	CASSLAGTYNEQFF